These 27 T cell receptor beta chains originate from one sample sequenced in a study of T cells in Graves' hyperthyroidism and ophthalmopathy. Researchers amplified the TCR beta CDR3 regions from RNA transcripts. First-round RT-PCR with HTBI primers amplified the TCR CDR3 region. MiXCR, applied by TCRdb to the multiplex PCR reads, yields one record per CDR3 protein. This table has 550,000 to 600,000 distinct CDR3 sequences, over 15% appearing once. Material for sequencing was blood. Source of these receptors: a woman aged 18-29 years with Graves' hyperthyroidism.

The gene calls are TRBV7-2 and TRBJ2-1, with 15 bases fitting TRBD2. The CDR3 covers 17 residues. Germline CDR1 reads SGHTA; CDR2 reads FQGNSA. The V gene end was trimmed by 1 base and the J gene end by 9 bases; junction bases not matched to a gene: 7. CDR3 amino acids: CASSLGTPGLAGGEQFF. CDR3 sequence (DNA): TGTGCCAGCAGCTTAGGGACACCGGGACTAGCGGGAGGTGAGCAGTTCTTC.

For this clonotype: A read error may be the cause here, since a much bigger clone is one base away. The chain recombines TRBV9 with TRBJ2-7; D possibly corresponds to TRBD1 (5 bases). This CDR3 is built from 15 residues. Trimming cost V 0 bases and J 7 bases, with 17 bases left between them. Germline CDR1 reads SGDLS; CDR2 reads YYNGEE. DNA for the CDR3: TGTGCCAGCAGCGTAGCTTCAGGGTCTATTAATGAGCAGTACTTC. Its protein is CASSVASGSINEQYF.

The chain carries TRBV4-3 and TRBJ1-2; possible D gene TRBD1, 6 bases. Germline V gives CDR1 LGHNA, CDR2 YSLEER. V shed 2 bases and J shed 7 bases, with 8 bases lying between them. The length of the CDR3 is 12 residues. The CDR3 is CASSQTGFGYTF. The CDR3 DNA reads TGCGCCAGCAGCCAAACAGGGTTTGGCTACACCTTC.

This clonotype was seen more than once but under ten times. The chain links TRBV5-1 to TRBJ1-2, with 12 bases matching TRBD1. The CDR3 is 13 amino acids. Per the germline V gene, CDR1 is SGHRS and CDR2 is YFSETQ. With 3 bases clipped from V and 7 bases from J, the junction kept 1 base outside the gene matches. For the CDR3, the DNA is TGCGCCAGCAGCTGGGGACAGGGGGCTGGCTACACCTTC. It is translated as CASSWGQGAGYTF.

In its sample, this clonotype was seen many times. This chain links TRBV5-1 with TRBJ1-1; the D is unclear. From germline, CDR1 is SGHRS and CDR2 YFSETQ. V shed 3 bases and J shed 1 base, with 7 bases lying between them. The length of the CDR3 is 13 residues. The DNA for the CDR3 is TGCGCCAGCAGCTCCAAGGGGAACACTGAAGCTTTCTTT. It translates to CASSSKGNTEAFF.

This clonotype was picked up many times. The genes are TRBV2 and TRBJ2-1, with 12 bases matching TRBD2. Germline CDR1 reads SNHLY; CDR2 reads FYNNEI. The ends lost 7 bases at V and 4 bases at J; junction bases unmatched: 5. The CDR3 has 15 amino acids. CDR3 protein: CASIPTSGGYNEQFF. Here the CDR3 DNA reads TGTGCCAGCATTCCGACTAGCGGGGGATACAATGAGCAGTTCTTC.

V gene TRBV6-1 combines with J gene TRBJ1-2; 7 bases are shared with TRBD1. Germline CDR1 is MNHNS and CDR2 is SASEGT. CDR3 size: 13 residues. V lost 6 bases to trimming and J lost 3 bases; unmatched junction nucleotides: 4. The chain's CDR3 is CASRDGTDYGYTF. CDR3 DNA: TGTGCCAGCAGAGATGGGACAGACTATGGCTACACCTTC.

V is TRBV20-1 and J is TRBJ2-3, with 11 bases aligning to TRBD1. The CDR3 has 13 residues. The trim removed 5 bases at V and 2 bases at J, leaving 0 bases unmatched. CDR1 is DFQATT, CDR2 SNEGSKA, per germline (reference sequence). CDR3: CSAGQGATDTQYF. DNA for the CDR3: TGCAGTGCTGGACAGGGGGCCACAGATACGCAGTATTTT.

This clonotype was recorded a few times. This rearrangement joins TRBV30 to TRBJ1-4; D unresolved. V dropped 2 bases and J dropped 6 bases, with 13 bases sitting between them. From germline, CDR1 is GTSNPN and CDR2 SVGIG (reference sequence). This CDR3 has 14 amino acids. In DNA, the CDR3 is TGTGCCTGGAGTAGGGTCGGTTCGGATGAAAAACTGTTTTTT. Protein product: CAWSRVGSDEKLFF.

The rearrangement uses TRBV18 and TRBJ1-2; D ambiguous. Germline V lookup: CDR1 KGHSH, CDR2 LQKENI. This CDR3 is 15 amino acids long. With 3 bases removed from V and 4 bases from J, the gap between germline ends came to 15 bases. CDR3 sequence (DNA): TGTGCCAGCTCACCCAAACGGGAAAATACCTATGGCTACACCTTC. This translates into CASSPKRENTYGYTF.

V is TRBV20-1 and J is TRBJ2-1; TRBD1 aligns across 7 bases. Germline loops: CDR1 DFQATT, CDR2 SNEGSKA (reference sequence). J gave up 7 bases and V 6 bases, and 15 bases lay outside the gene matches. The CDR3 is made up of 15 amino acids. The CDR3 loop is CSAQSHRTGYNEQFF. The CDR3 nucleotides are TGCAGTGCCCAGAGTCATCGGACAGGATATAATGAGCAGTTCTTC.

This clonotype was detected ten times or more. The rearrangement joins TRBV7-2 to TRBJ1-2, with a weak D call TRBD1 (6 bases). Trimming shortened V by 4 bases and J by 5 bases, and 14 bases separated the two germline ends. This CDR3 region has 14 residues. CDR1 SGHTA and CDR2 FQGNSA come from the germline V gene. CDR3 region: CASSSYREAYGYTF. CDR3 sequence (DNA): TGTGCCAGCAGCTCCTACAGGGAGGCTTATGGCTACACCTTC.

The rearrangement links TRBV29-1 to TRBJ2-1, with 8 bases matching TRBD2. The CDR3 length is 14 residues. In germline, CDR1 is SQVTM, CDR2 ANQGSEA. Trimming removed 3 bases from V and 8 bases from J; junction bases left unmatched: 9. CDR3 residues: CSVEASGRLYEQFF. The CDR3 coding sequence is TGCAGCGTTGAGGCTAGCGGGCGTCTATATGAGCAGTTCTTC.

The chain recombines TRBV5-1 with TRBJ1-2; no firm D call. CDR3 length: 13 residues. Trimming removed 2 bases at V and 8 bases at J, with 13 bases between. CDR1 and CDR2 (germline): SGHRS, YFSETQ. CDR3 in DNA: TGCGCCAGCAGCTTTGACCCGGAACGGGGCTACACCTTC. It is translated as CASSFDPERGYTF.

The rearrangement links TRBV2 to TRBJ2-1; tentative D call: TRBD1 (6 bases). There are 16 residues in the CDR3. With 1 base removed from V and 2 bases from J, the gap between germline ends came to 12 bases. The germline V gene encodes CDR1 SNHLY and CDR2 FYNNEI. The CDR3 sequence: CASSEEGGTTYNEQFF. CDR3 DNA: TGTGCCAGCAGTGAAGAAGGGGGTACTACCTACAATGAGCAGTTCTTC.

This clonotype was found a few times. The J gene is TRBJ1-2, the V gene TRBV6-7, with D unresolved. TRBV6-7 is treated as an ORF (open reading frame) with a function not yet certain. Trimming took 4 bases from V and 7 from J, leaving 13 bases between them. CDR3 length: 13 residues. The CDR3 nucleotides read TGTGCCAGCAGTTTCAGCTGGACCGGTGGCTACACCTTC. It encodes CASSFSWTGGYTF.

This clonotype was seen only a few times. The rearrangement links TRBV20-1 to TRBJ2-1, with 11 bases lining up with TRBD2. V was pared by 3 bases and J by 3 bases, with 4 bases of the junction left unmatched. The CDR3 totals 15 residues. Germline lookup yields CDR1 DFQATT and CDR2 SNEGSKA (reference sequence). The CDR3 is CSASKLAGDYNEQFF. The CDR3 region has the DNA TGCAGTGCTAGCAAACTAGCGGGGGACTACAATGAGCAGTTCTTC.

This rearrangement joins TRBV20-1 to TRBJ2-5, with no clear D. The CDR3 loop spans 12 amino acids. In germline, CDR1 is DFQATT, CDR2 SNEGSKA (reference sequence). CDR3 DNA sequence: TGCAGCAAAACGGAATCCCAAGAGACCCAGTACTTC. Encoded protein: CSKTESQETQYF.

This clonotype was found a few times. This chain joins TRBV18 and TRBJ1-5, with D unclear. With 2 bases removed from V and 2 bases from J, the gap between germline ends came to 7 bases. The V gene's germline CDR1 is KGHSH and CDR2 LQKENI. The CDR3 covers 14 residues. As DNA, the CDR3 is TGTGCCAGCTCACCAACGAAAGGCAATCAGCCCCAGCATTTT. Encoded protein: CASSPTKGNQPQHF.

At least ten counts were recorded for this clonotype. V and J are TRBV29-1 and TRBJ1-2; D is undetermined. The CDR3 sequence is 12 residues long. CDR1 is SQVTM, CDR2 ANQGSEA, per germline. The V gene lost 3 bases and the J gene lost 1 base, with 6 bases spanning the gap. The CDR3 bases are TGCAGCGTTGATGGCAGTAACTATGGCTACACCTTC. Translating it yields CSVDGSNYGYTF.

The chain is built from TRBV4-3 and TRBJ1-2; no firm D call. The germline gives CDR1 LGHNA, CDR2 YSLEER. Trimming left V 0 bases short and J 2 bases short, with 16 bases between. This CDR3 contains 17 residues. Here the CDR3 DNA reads TGCGCCAGCAGCCAAGACCCACGGCCTACCCCCAACTATGGCTACACCTTC. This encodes CASSQDPRPTPNYGYTF.

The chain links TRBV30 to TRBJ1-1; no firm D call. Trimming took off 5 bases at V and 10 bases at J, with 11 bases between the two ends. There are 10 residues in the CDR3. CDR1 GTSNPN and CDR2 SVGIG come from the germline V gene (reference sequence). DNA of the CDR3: TGTGCCTGGCTCCGGGTAGTAGCTTTCTTT. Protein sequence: CAWLRVVAFF.

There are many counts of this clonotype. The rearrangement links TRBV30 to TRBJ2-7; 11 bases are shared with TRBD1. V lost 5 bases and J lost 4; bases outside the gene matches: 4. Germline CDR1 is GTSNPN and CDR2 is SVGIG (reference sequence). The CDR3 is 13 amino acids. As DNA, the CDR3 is TGTGCCTGGCGGGACAGGGGGAGGTACGAGCAGTACTTC. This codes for CAWRDRGRYEQYF.

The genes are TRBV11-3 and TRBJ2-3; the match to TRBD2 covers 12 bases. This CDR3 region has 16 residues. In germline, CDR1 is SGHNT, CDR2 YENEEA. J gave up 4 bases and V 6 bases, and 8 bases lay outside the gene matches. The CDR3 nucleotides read TGTGCCAGCAGTCCGGGACTAGCGGGCTTCCCAGATACGCAGTATTTT. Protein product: CASSPGLAGFPDTQYF.

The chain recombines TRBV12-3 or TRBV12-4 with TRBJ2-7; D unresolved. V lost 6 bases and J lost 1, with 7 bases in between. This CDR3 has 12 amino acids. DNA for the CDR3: TGTGCCAGCAGCGGAACGTCCTACGAGCAGTACTTC. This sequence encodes CASSGTSYEQYF.

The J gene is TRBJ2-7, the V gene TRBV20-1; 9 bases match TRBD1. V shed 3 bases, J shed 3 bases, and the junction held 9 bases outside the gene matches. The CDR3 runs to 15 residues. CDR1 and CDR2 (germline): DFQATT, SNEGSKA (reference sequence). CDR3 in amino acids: CSASRDRENIYEQYF. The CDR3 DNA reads TGCAGTGCTAGTCGGGACAGGGAAAATATCTACGAGCAGTACTTC.

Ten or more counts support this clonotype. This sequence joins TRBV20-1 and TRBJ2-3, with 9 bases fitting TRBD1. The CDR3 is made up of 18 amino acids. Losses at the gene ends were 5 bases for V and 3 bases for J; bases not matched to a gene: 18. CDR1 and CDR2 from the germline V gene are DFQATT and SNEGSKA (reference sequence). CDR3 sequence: CSAGSNLDRDRDTDTQYF. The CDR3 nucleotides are TGCAGTGCTGGCTCTAATCTAGACCGGGACAGGGATACAGATACGCAGTATTTT.